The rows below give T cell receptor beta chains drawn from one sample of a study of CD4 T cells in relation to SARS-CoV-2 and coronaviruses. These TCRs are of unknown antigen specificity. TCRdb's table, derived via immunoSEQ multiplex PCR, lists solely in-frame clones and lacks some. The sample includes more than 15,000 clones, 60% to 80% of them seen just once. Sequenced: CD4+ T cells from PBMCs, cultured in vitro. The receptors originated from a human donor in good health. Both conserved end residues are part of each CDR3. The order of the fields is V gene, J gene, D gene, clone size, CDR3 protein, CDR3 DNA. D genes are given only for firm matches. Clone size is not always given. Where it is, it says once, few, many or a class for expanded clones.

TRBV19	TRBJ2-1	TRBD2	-	CASSIPDIGLAGWGEQFF	TGTGCCAGTAGTATCCCAGACATCGGACTAGCGGGATGGGGGGAGCAGTTCTTC
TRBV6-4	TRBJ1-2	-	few	CASSVGTGYGYTF	TGTGCCAGCAGTGTTGGGACGGGCTATGGCTACACCTTC
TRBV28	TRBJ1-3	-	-	CASSFGDRTSRNTIYF	TGTGCCAGCAGTTTTGGCGACAGGACCTCAAGAAACACCATATATTTT
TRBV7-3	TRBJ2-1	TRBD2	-	CASSPLKGLVRNEQFF	TGTGCCAGCAGCCCACTCAAGGGACTAGTCCGAAATGAGCAGTTCTTC
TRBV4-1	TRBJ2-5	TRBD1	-	CASSQDVQGAQATETQYF	TGCGCCAGCAGCCAAGATGTCCAGGGGGCGCAGGCGACAGAGACCCAGTACTTC
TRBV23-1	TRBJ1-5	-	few	CASSQSGWISSDQPQHF	TGCGCCAGCAGTCAATCAGGGTGGATATCGTCCGATCAGCCCCAGCATTTT
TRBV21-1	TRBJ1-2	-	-	CASSKACDSLYGYTF	TGTGCCAGCAGCAAAGCTTGCGACAGTCTCTATGGCTACACCTTC
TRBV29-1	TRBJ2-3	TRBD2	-	CSVGRTSGSTDTQYF	TGCAGCGTTGGGCGGACTAGCGGGAGCACAGATACGCAGTATTTT
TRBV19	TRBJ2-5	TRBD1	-	CASSIGAGQGGETQYF	TGTGCCAGTAGTATCGGGGCCGGACAGGGCGGAGAGACCCAGTACTTC
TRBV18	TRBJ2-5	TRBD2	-	CASSSLAEPQETQYF	TGTGCCAGCTCATCCCTAGCGGAACCCCAAGAGACCCAGTACTTC
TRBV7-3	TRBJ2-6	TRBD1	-	CASSPRTGGPKAF	TGTGCCAGCAGCCCGAGGACAGGGGGCCCAAAGGCTTTC
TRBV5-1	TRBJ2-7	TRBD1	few	CASSLFGDSSYEQYF	TGCGCCAGCAGCTTGTTTGGGGACAGCTCCTACGAGCAGTACTTC
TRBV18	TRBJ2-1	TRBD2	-	CASSPRREGDEQFF	TGTGCCAGCTCACCCCGGCGGGAGGGGGATGAGCAGTTCTTC
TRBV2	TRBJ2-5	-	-	CASSEAGKGTQYF	TGTGCCAGCAGTGAAGCGGGAAAGGGGACCCAGTACTTC
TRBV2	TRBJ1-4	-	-	CASLRGRDEKLFF	TGTGCCAGCCTTCGGGGCCGGGATGAAAAACTGTTTTTT
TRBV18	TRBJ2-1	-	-	CASSPENEQFF	TGTGCCAGCTCACCGGAGAATGAGCAGTTCTTC
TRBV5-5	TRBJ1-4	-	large	CASSPNENALFF	TGTGCCAGCAGCCCAAACGAAAACGCACTGTTTTTT
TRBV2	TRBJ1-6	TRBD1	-	CASSEAIPGGAGAPLHF	TGTGCCAGCAGTGAAGCGATTCCAGGGGGCGCCGGGGCACCCCTCCACTTT
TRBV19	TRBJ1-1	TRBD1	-	CASKTDRGKGTEAFF	TGTGCCAGTAAAACGGACAGGGGGAAGGGCACTGAAGCTTTCTTT
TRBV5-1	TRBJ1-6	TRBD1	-	CASSLQGGDNSPLHF	TGCGCCAGCAGCTTACAGGGGGGAGATAATTCACCCCTCCACTTT
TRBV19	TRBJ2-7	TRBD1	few	CAASPQGVNHEQYF	TGTGCCGCTTCCCCGCAGGGGGTGAACCACGAGCAGTACTTC
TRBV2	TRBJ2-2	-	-	CASIRGANTGELFF	TGTGCCAGCATCAGGGGCGCGAACACCGGGGAGCTGTTTTTT
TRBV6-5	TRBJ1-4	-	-	CASSAGTAANEKLFF	TGTGCCAGCAGCGCAGGGACTGCAGCTAATGAAAAACTGTTTTTT
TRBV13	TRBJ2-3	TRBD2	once	CASSLALAGLSGGGTDTQYF	TGTGCCAGCAGCTTAGCGCTAGCGGGACTATCAGGGGGGGGCACAGATACGCAGTATTTT
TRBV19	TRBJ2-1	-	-	CASSIGRGENEQFF	TGTGCCAGTAGTATAGGCAGGGGAGAGAATGAGCAGTTCTTC
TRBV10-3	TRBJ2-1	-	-	CAVLRKEEQFF	TGTGCCGTCCTGCGAAAGGAGGAGCAGTTCTTC
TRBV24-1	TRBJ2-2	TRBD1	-	CATRSRDRESGELFF	TGTGCCACCAGAAGCCGGGACAGGGAGTCCGGGGAGCTGTTTTTT
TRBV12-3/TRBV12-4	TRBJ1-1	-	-	CASSFLNTEAFF	TGTGCCAGCAGTTTTCTGAACACTGAAGCTTTCTTT
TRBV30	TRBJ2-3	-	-	CAWSVVATQYF	TGTGCCTGGAGTGTGGTCGCTACGCAGTATTTT
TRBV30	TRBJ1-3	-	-	CAWSVSHRQKDTIYF	TGTGCCTGGAGTGTTTCTCACCGCCAGAAAGACACCATATATTTT
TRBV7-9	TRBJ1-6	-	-	CASSFGGARNSPLHF	TGTGCCAGCAGCTTCGGGGGGGCCCGAAATTCACCCCTCCACTTT
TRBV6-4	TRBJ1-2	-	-	CASSPRPSEGYGYTF	TGTGCCAGCAGTCCTCGTCCTTCCGAGGGCTATGGCTACACCTTC
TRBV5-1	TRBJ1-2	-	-	CASSLEFDGYYGYTF	TGCGCCAGCAGCTTGGAGTTCGACGGATACTATGGCTACACCTTC
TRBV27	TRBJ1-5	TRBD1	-	CASSPGQGARRGQPQHF	TGTGCCAGCAGTCCGGGACAGGGGGCGCGAAGGGGCCAGCCCCAGCATTTT
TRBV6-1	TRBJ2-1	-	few	CASSELQRCTMSSSSCEQFF	-
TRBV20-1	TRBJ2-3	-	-	CSASGPGPLSGF	TGCAGTGCTAGTGGCCCGGGACCCTTATCGGGTTTT
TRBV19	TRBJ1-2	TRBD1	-	CASSTDRGGYTF	TGTGCCAGTAGTACTGACAGGGGTGGCTACACCTTC
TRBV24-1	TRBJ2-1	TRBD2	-	CATSGRTSGSYNEQFF	TGTGCCACCAGTGGGAGAACTAGCGGGAGCTACAATGAGCAGTTCTTC
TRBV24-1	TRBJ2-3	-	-	CATSDPTSLKHSDTQYF	TGTGCCACCAGTGATCCCACGTCACTAAAGCACTCAGATACGCAGTATTTT
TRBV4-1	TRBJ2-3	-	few	CASSQGRGRKSTDTQYF	TGCGCCAGCAGCCAAGGGAGGGGGCGCAAAAGCACAGATACGCAGTATTTT
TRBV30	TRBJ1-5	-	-	CAWSPDSIRGQPQHF	TGTGCCTGGAGTCCGGACAGTATTCGGGGGCAGCCCCAGCATTTT
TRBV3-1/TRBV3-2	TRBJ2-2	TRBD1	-	CASSPRDRGRSTGELFF	TGTGCCAGCAGCCCTCGGGACAGGGGGCGTAGCACCGGGGAGCTGTTTTTT
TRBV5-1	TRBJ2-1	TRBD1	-	CASSLTGTVGDEQFF	TGCGCCAGCAGCTTGACCGGGACAGTTGGGGATGAGCAGTTCTTC
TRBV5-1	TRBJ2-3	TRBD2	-	CASRQAGGSTDTQYF	TGCGCCAGCAGACAGGCGGGAGGGAGCACAGATACGCAGTATTTT
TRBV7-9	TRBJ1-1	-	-	CASSLGATDMNTEAFF	TGTGCCAGCAGCTTAGGGGCCACAGACATGAACACTGAAGCTTTCTTT
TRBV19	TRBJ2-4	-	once	CASSTSPKNIQYF	TGTGCCAGTAGTACTTCCCCCAAAAACATTCAGTACTTC
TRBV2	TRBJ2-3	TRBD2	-	CASRPIKGTSGSTDTQYF	TGTGCCAGCAGGCCGATCAAGGGGACTAGCGGGTCTACAGATACGCAGTATTTT
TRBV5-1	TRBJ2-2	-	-	CASSLAVGSGLSTGELFF	TGCGCCAGCAGCTTGGCCGTTGGTAGCGGCCTGAGCACCGGGGAGCTGTTTTTT
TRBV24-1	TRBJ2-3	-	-	CATSDPGAALTDTQYF	TGTGCCACCAGTGACCCGGGGGCCGCCCTCACAGATACGCAGTATTTT
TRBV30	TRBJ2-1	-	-	CAWSLTLGWYNEQFF	TGTGCCTGGAGCCTTACCCTCGGGTGGTACAATGAGCAGTTCTTC
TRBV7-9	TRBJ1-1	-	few	CASSLAMNTEAFF	TGTGCCAGCAGCTTAGCGATGAACACTGAAGCTTTCTTT
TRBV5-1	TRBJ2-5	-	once	CASSSTARETQYF	TGCGCCAGCAGCTCGACGGCACGAGAGACCCAGTACTTC
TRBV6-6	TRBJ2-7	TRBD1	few	CASRTGQGSYEQYF	TGTGCCAGCAGAACGGGACAGGGGTCCTACGAGCAGTACTTC
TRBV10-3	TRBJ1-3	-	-	CAIPPLAPGRDTIYF	TGTGCCATCCCCCCCCTGGCCCCGGGGAGGGACACCATATATTTT
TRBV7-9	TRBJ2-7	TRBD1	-	CASSPGTGLPSYEQYF	TGTGCCAGCAGCCCCGGGACAGGATTACCTTCCTACGAGCAGTACTTC
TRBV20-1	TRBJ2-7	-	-	CSAPSAYEQYF	TGCAGTGCTCCCTCCGCCTACGAGCAGTACTTC
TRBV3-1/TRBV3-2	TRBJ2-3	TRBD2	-	CASSQDAGLAWDTQYF	TGTGCCAGCAGCCAAGATGCGGGACTAGCATGGGATACGCAGTATTTT
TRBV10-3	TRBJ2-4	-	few	CAISQGEASFNIQYF	TGTGCCATCAGCCAAGGGGAGGCTAGCTTTAACATTCAGTACTTC
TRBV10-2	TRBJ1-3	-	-	CASRTDSNTGNTIYF	TGCGCCAGCAGAACGGACAGCAACACTGGAAACACCATATATTTT
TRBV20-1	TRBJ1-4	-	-	CSAPYNEKLFF	TGCAGTGCTCCATACAATGAAAAACTGTTTTTT